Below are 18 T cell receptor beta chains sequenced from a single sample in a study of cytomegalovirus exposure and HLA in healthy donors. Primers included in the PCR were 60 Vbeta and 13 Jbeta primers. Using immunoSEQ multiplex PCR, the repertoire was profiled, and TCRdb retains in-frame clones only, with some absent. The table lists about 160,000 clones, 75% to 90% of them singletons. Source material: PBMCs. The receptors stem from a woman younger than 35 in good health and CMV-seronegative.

The CDR3 region has the DNA TGTGCCAGCCTCGACAGGGGAAGTTCACCCCTCCACTTT. Protein sequence: CASLDRGSSPLHF. This chain links TRBV6-1 with TRBJ1-6; the match to TRBD1 covers 8 bases. Germline V lookup: CDR1 MNHNS, CDR2 SASEGT. CDR3 length: 13 residues. V was clipped by 8 bases and J by 9 bases; unmatched bases: 6.

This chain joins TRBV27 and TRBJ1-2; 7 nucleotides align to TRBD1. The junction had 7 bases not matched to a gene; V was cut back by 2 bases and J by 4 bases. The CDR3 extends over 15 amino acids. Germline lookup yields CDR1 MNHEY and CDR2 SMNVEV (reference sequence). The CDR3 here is CASSLEGAALYGYTF. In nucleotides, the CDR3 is TGTGCCAGCAGTTTAGAGGGGGCCGCCCTCTATGGCTACACCTTC.

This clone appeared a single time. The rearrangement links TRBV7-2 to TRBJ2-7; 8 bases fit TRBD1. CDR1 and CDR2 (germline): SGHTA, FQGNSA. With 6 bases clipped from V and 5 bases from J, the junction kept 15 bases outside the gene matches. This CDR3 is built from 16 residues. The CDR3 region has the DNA TGTGCCAGCAGTTCATCGGCGGACAGGGTAAGGAACGAGCAGTACTTC. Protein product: CASSSSADRVRNEQYF.

In DNA, the CDR3 is TGCGCCAGCATTCCCCAGGGGGCGGAAGGTCAGCCCCAGCATTTT. This codes for CASIPQGAEGQPQHF. The chain has TRBV10-1 and TRBJ1-5, with 8 bases aligning to TRBD1. Looked up from germline, CDR1 is WNHNN and CDR2 is SYGVQD (reference sequence). This CDR3 comprises 15 residues. Losses at the gene ends were 7 bases for V and 6 bases for J; bases not matched to a gene: 11.

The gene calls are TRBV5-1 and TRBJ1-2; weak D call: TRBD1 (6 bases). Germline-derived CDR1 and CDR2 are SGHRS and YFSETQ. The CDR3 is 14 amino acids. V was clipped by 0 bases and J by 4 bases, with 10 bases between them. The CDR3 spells CASSLGQGIYGYTF. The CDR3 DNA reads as TGCGCCAGCAGCTTGGGTCAGGGGATCTATGGCTACACCTTC.

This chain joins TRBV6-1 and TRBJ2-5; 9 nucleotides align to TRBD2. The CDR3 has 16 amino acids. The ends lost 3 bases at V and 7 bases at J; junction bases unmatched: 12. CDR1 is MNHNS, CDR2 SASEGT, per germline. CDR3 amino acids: CASSESPAGGPRTQYF. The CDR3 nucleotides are TGTGCCAGCAGTGAGAGTCCAGCGGGGGGACCAAGGACCCAGTACTTC.

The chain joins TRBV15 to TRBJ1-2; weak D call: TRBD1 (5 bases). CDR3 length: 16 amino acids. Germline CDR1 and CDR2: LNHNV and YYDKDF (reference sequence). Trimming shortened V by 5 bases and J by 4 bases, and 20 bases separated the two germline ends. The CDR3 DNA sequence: TGTGCCACCAGCTCCCGCCTGGGGCAGGGAGGCTATGGCTACACCTTC. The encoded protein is CATSSRLGQGGYGYTF.

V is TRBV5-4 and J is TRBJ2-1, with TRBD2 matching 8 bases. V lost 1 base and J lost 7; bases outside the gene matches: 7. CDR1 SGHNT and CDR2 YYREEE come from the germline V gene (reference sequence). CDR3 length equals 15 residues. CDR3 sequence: CASSLRGGGNNEQFF. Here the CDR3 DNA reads TGTGCCAGCAGCTTGCGGGGGGGCGGTAATAATGAGCAGTTCTTC.

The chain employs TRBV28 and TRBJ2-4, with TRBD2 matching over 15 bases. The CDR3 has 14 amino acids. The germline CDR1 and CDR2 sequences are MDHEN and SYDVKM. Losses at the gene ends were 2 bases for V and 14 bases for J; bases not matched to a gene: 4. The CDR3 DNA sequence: TGTGCCAGCAGTTTACGGACTAGCGGGGGGGCAAAGTACTTC. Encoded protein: CASSLRTSGGAKYF.

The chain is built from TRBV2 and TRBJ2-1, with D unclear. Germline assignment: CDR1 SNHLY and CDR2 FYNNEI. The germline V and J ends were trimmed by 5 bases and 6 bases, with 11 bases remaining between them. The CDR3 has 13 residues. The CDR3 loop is CASSRSPLNEQFF. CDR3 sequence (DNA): TGTGCCAGCAGTAGGAGCCCGCTCAATGAGCAGTTCTTC.

The CDR3 here is CAWKYPEAFF. CDR3 sequence (DNA): TGTGCCTGGAAATATCCTGAAGCTTTCTTT. V is TRBV30 and J is TRBJ1-1; D is unclear. This CDR3 contains 10 residues. Trimming took 4 bases from V and 6 from J, leaving 6 bases between them. Germline V CDR1 and CDR2: GTSNPN, SVGIG (reference sequence).

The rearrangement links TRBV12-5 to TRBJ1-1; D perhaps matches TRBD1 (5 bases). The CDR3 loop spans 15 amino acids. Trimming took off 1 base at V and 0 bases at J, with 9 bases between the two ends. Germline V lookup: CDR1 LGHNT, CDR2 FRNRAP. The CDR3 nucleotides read TGTGCTAGTGGTTTGGGACAGAACATGAACACTGAAGCTTTCTTT. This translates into CASGLGQNMNTEAFF.

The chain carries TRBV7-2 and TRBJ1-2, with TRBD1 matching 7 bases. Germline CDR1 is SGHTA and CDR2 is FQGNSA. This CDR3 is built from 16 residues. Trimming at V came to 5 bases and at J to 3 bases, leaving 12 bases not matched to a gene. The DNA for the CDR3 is TGTGCCAGCAGCCCCCGGACCCAGGGGGTTTACTATGGCTACACCTTC. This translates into CASSPRTQGVYYGYTF.

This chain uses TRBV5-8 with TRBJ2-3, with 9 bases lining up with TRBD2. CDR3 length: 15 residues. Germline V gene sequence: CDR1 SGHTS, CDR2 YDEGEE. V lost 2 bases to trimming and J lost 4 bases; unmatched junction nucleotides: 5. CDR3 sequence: CASSFFAGGADTQYF. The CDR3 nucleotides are TGTGCCAGCAGCTTTTTTGCGGGGGGGGCAGATACGCAGTATTTT. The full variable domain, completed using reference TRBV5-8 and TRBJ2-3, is EAGVTQSPTHLIKTRGQQATLRCSPISGHTSVYWYQQALGLGLQFLLWYDEGEERNRGNFPPRFSGRQFPNYSSELNVNALELEDSALYLCASSFFAGGADTQYFGPGTRLTVL.

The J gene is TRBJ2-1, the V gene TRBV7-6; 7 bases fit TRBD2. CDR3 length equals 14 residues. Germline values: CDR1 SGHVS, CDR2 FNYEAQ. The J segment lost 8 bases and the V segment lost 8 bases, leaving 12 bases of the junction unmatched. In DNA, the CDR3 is TGTGCCAGCTCAAGGCCGGGGGGAGGTCATGAGCAGTTCTTC. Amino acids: CASSRPGGGHEQFF.

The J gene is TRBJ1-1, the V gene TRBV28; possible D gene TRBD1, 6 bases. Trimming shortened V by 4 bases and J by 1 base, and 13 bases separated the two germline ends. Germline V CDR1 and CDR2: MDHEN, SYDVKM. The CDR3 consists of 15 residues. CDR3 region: CASSYRVRENTEAFF. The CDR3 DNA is TGTGCCAGCAGTTACAGGGTCCGGGAGAACACTGAAGCTTTCTTT.

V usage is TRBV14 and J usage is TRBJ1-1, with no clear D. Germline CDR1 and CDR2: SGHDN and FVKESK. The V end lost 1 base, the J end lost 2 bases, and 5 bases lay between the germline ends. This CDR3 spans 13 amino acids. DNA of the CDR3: TGTGCCAGCAGCCAAGCTCTAAACACTGAAGCTTTCTTT. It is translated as CASSQALNTEAFF.

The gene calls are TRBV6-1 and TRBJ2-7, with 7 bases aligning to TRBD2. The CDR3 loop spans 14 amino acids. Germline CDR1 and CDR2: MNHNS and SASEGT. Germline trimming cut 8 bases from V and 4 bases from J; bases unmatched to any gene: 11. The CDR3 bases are TGTGCCAGCGGGCTTGGGAGGGGTATATACGAGCAGTACTTC. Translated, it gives CASGLGRGIYEQYF.